The T cell receptor (beta chain) under discussion was sequenced for a study of blood T cells in healthy people across ages. Combining a sample-barcoded 5' primer with a J-beta primer mix, a second PCR ran for 7 to 11 cycles. Using its own MiXCR run on the 5' RACE reads, TCRdb lists one record per CDR3 protein. The table lists fewer than 2,000,000 distinct CDR3 sequences, 35% to 50% of them singletons. CDR1 and CDR2 (germline): ENHRY, SYGVKD. The CDR3 totals 13 residues. Trimming cost V 6 bases and J 8 bases; bases outside gene matches: 6. The sequence was obtained from a human donor in good health. This chain joins TRBV10-3 and TRBJ1-2, with TRBD1 matching over 10 bases. Sequencing input: blood. CDR3 nucleotides: TGTGCCATCAGGGACAGGGGGATGTCGGGCTACACCTTC. Protein product: CAIRDRGMSGYTF.